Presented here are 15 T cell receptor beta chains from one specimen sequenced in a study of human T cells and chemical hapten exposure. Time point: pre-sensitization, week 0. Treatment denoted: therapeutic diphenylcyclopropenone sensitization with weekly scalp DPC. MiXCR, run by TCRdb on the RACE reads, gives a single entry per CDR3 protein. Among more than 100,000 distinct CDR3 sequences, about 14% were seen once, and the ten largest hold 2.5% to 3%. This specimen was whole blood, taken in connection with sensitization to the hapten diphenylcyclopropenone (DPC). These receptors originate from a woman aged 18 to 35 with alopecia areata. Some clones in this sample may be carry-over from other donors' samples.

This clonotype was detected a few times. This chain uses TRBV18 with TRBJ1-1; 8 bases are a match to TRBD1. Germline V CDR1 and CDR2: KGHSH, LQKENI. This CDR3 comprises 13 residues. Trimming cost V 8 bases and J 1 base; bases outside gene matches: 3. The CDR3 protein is CASRQGQNTEAFF. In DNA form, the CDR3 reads TGTGCCAGCAGACAGGGGCAGAACACTGAAGCTTTCTTT.

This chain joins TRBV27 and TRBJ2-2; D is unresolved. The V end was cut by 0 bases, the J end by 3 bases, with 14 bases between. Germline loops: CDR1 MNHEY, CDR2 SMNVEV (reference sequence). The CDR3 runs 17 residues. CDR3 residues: CASSLSGDQPYTGELFF. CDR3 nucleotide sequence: TGTGCCAGCAGTTTATCCGGCGACCAGCCTTACACCGGGGAGCTGTTTTTT.

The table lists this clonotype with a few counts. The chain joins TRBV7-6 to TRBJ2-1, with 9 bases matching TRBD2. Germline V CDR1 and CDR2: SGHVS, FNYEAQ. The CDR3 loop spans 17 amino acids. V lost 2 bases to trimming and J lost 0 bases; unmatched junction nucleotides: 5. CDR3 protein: CASSLLAGAASYNEQFF. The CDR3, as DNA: TGTGCCAGCAGCTTATTAGCGGGGGCCGCCTCCTACAATGAGCAGTTCTTC.

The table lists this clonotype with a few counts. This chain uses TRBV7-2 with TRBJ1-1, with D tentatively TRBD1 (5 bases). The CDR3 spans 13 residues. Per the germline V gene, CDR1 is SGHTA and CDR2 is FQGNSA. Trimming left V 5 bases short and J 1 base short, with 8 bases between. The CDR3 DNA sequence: TGTGCCAGCAGCCGTCAGGGGAACACTGAAGCTTTCTTT. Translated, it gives CASSRQGNTEAFF.

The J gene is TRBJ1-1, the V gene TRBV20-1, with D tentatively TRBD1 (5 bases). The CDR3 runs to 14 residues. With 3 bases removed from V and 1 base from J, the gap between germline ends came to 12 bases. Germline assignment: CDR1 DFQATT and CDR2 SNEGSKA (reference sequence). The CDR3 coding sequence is TGCAGTGCTAGCGTCCCGGGACGGAACACTGAAGCTTTCTTT. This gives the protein CSASVPGRNTEAFF.

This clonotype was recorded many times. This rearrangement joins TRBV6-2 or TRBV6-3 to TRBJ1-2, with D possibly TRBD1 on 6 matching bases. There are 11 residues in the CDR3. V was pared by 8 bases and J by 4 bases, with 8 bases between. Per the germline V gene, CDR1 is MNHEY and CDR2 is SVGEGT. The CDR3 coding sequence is TGTGCCAGCCGGGACACCTATGGCTACACCTTC. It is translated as CASRDTYGYTF.

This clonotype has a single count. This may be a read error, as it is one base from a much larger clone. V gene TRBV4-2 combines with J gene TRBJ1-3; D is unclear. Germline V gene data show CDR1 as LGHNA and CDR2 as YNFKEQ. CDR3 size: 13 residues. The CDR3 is CASGGSSGNTMYF. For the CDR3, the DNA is TGTGCCAGCGGAGGTTCATCTGGAAACACCATGTATTTT.

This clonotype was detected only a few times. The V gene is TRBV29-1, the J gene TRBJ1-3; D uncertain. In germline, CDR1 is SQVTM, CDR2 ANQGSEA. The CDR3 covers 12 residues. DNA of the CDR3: TGCAGTACACTCGGTCTGGAGCACACCATATATTTT. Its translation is CSTLGLEHTIYF.

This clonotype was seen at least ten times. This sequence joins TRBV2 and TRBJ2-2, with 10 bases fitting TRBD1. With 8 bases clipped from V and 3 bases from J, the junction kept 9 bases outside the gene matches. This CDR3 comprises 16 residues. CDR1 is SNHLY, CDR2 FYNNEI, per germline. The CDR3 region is CASWAWGQGYTGELFF. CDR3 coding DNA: TGTGCCAGCTGGGCTTGGGGACAGGGGTACACCGGGGAGCTGTTTTTT.

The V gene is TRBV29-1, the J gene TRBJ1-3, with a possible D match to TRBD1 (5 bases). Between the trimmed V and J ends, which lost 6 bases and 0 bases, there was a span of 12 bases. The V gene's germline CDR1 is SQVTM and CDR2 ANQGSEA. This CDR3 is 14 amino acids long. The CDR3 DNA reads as TGCAGCGTGAGATCAGGGACCTCTGGAAACACCATATATTTT. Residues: CSVRSGTSGNTIYF.

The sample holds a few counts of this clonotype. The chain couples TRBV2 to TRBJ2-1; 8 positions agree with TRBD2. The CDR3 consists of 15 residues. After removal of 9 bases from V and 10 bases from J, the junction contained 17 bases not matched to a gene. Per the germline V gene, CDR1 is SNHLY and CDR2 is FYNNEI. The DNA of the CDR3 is TGTGCCAGAGCCGGAGTTAGCGGGGCCACAGGGGAGCAGTTCTTC. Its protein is CARAGVSGATGEQFF.

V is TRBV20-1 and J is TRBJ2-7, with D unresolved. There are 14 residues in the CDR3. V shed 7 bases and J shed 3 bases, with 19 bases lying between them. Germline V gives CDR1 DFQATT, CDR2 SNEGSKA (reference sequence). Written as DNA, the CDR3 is TGCAGTGGTCAAGCTGCAGGAATCCGCTACGAGCAGTACTTC. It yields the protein CSGQAAGIRYEQYF.

The CDR3 loop reads CSASVQETQYF. The CDR3 nucleotides are TGCAGTGCTAGCGTCCAAGAGACCCAGTACTTC. V is TRBV20-1 and J is TRBJ2-5; D is undetermined. Trimming shortened V by 3 bases and J by 1 base, and 3 bases separated the two germline ends. The germline CDR1 and CDR2 sequences are DFQATT and SNEGSKA (reference sequence). CDR3 length: 11 residues.

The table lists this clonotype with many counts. The chain's CDR3 is CASSPRVRSTDTQYF. The CDR3 bases are TGTGCCAGCTCACCACGGGTCAGAAGCACAGATACGCAGTATTTT. The chain couples TRBV18 to TRBJ2-3, with D unresolved. Germline V gene sequence: CDR1 KGHSH, CDR2 LQKENI. The CDR3 is made up of 15 amino acids. V was trimmed by 1 base and J by 0 bases, leaving 8 bases between them.

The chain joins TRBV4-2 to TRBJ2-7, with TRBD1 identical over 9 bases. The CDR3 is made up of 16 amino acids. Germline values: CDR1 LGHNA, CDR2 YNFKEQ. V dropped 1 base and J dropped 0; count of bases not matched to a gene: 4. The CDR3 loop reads CASSQGLGQGSYEQYF. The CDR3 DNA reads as TGTGCCAGCAGCCAAGGATTGGGACAGGGCTCCTACGAGCAGTACTTC.